This T cell receptor (beta chain) was sequenced during a study of blood T cell repertoires in COVID-19. About the research overall: Donors in the United States, Italy and Spain gave samples during acute or convalescent COVID-19. Sources were T cells, B-cell-depleted T cells, or PBMCs; the material itself was cDNA or gDNA.

Original processing notes: Estimation of nucleated cell counts relied on the amplification of reference gene primers. The repertoire was sequenced with immunoSEQ multiplex PCR; TCRdb's copy has only in-frame clones and lacks some. V, J and clone size derive from that table, while D and trimming were established from the DNA sequence. The table lists approximately 150,000 clones, around 83% of them singletons. The CDR3 totals 12 residues. The germline V and J ends were trimmed by 3 bases and 6 bases, with 6 bases remaining between them. Germline V gene data show CDR1 as SGHDN and CDR2 as FVKESK. This chain joins TRBV14 and TRBJ2-1; D is ambiguous. Input material: peripheral blood. The sequence was obtained from a human donor in a cohort sampled during active COVID-19. Here the CDR3 reads CASSQKRNEQFF. CDR3 nucleotides: TGTGCCAGCAGCCAGAAGCGCAATGAGCAGTTCTTC.